This T cell receptor (beta chain) stems from a study of blood T cell repertoires in COVID-19. Study background: The origin of the acute and convalescent COVID-19 samples was the United States, Italy and Spain. Sources were T cells, B-cell-depleted T cells, or PBMCs; the material itself was cDNA or gDNA.

This clone turned up a few times. Categorization into cohorts depended on clinical history that participants reported. The germline gives CDR1 SGHRS, CDR2 YFSETQ. Trimming shortened V by 7 bases and J by 5 bases, and 10 bases separated the two germline ends. CDR3 length: 12 residues. As processed by the authors: From reference gene primer amplification, estimates of nucleated cell counts were derived. Sequencing was performed with immunoSEQ multiplex PCR; in TCRdb, only in-frame clones are kept and a portion is missing. That table supplies the V and J calls and clone size; D and trimming were determined from the DNA. The sample has 160,000 or so clones, 80% to 90% seen once; the top ten hold roughly 8%.

The source material was PBMCs or T cells enriched from blood (not recorded which). The chain employs TRBV5-1 and TRBJ2-1; the D gene is possibly TRBD2 (6 bases). This clonotype was sampled from a woman aged 50 to 60 who had recovered from COVID-19. CDR3 sequence reads: CASFGLNNEQFF. As DNA, the CDR3 is TGCGCCAGCTTCGGACTAAACAATGAGCAGTTCTTC.